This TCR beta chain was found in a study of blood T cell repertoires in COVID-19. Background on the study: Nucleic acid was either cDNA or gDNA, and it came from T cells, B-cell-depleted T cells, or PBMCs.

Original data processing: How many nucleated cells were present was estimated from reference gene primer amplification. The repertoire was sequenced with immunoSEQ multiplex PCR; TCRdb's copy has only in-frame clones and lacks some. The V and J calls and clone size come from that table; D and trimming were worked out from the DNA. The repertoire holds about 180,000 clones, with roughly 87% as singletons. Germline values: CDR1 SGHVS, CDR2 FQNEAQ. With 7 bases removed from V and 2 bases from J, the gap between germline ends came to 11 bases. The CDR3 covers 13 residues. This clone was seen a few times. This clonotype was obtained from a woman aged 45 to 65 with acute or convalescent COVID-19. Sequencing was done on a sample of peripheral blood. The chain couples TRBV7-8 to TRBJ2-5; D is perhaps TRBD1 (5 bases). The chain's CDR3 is CASILRGQETQYF. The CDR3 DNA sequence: TGTGCCAGCATCCTAAGGGGACAAGAGACCCAGTACTTC.